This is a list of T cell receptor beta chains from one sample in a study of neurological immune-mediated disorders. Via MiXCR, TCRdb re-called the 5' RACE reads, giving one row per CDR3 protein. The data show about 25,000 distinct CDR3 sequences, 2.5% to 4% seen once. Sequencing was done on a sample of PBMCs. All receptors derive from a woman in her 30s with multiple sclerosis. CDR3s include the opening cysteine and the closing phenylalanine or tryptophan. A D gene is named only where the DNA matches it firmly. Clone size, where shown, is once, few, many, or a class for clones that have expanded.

CDR3aa: CASSRQGAQETQYF
CDR3nt: TGTGCCAGCTCACGACAGGGGGCCCAAGAGACCCAGTACTTC
abundance: many
v_gene: TRBV18
d_gene: TRBD1
j_gene: TRBJ2-5
len: 14

CDR3aa: CASSLGGPYDEQYF
CDR3nt: TGTGCCAGCAGCTTGGGGGGGCCCTACGACGAGCAGTACTTC
abundance: many
v_gene: TRBV7-9
d_gene: NA
j_gene: TRBJ2-7
len: 14

CDR3aa: CASSLRRGEETQYF
CDR3nt: TGCGCCAGCAGCTTAAGACGCGGAGAGGAGACCCAGTACTTC
abundance: many
v_gene: TRBV5-1
d_gene: NA
j_gene: TRBJ2-5
len: 14

CDR3aa: CASSLGGANTGELFF
CDR3nt: TGCGCCAGCAGCTTAGGGGGAGCGAACACCGGGGAGCTGTTTTTT
abundance: NA
v_gene: TRBV5-1
d_gene: NA
j_gene: TRBJ2-2
len: 15

CDR3aa: CASNDGTVREQYF
CDR3nt: TGTGCCAGCAACGACGGGACAGTTCGCGAGCAGTACTTC
abundance: NA
v_gene: TRBV5-6
d_gene: TRBD1
j_gene: TRBJ2-7
len: 13

CDR3aa: CASSQDHWGPGEKLFF
CDR3nt: TGCGCCAGCAGCCAAGATCATTGGGGGCCTGGGGAAAAACTGTTTTTT
abundance: many
v_gene: TRBV4-3
d_gene: NA
j_gene: TRBJ1-4
len: 16

CDR3aa: CASRNSGNTIYF
CDR3nt: TGTGCCAGCAGGAATTCTGGAAACACCATATATTTT
abundance: many
v_gene: TRBV6-5
d_gene: NA
j_gene: TRBJ1-3
len: 12

CDR3aa: CASSLHYEKYF
CDR3nt: TGTGCCAGCAGCTTACACTACGAGAAGTACTTC
abundance: NA
v_gene: TRBV7-2
d_gene: NA
j_gene: TRBJ2-7
len: 11

CDR3aa: CASSFSLNSYNEQFF
CDR3nt: TGTGCCAGCAGCTTCAGTTTGAACTCCTACAATGAGCAGTTCTTC
abundance: many
v_gene: TRBV5-5
d_gene: NA
j_gene: TRBJ2-1
len: 15

CDR3aa: CSAAKENYEQYF
CDR3nt: TGCAGTGCTGCCAAGGAGAATTACGAGCAGTACTTC
abundance: many
v_gene: TRBV20-1
d_gene: NA
j_gene: TRBJ2-7
len: 12

CDR3aa: CASSLEISYNEQFF
CDR3nt: TGTGCCAGCAGTTTAGAGATCTCCTACAATGAGCAGTTCTTC
abundance: medium-sized
v_gene: TRBV12-3/TRBV12-4
d_gene: NA
j_gene: TRBJ2-1
len: 14

CDR3aa: CASRRLAGKPYNEQFF
CDR3nt: TGTGCCAGCAGAAGACTAGCGGGGAAACCCTACAATGAGCAGTTCTTC
abundance: many
v_gene: TRBV27
d_gene: TRBD2
j_gene: TRBJ2-1
len: 16

CDR3aa: CSARAPPNFGNTQYF
CDR3nt: TGCAGTGCTAGAGCCCCCCCGAACTTTGGAAATACGCAGTATTTT
abundance: many
v_gene: TRBV20-1
d_gene: NA
j_gene: TRBJ2-3
len: 15

CDR3aa: CASSGLAGGPGEQFF
CDR3nt: TGTGCCAGCAGCGGACTAGCGGGAGGGCCAGGTGAGCAGTTCTTC
abundance: many
v_gene: TRBV12-3/TRBV12-4
d_gene: TRBD2
j_gene: TRBJ2-1
len: 15

CDR3aa: CASSLDRVHEQYF
CDR3nt: TGTGCCAGCAGTTTGGACAGAGTTCACGAGCAGTACTTC
abundance: many
v_gene: TRBV28
d_gene: NA
j_gene: TRBJ2-7
len: 13

CDR3aa: CASSPLTREVEQYF
CDR3nt: TGTGCCAGCTCACCCTTGACTAGAGAAGTCGAGCAGTACTTC
abundance: many
v_gene: TRBV18
d_gene: NA
j_gene: TRBJ2-7
len: 14

CDR3aa: CASSSSSYEQYF
CDR3nt: TGTGCCAGCAGCTCCTCCTCCTACGAGCAGTACTTC
abundance: medium-sized
v_gene: TRBV7-6
d_gene: NA
j_gene: TRBJ2-7
len: 12

CDR3aa: CASSFTGRSTEAFF
CDR3nt: TGCGCCAGCAGCTTTACCGGGAGGAGTACTGAAGCTTTCTTT
abundance: many
v_gene: TRBV5-1
d_gene: NA
j_gene: TRBJ1-1
len: 14

CDR3aa: CASSPQGASTDTQYF
CDR3nt: TGTGCCAGCTCACCCCAGGGGGCTAGCACAGATACGCAGTATTTT
abundance: many
v_gene: TRBV18
d_gene: TRBD1
j_gene: TRBJ2-3
len: 15

CDR3aa: CASSLGGSPYNEQFF
CDR3nt: TGTGCCAGCAGCCTGGGAGGGTCACCTTACAATGAGCAGTTCTTC
abundance: many
v_gene: TRBV5-6
d_gene: TRBD2
j_gene: TRBJ2-1
len: 15

CDR3aa: CAWNRVFQETQYF
CDR3nt: TGTGCCTGGAATCGGGTATTCCAAGAGACCCAGTACTTC
abundance: many
v_gene: TRBV30
d_gene: NA
j_gene: TRBJ2-5
len: 13

CDR3aa: CASSSGTGGAWAETQYF
CDR3nt: TGCGCCAGCAGCTCGGGGACAGGGGGCGCATGGGCAGAGACCCAGTACTTC
abundance: many
v_gene: TRBV5-1
d_gene: TRBD1
j_gene: TRBJ2-5
len: 17

CDR3aa: CASRDIGGDTQYF
CDR3nt: TGTGCCAGTAGGGACATTGGTGGAGATACGCAGTATTTT
abundance: many
v_gene: TRBV19
d_gene: NA
j_gene: TRBJ2-3
len: 13

CDR3aa: CASSSRPVTNTGELFF
CDR3nt: TGTGCCAGCAGCTCCCGCCCAGTCACGAACACCGGGGAGCTGTTTTTT
abundance: many
v_gene: TRBV7-2
d_gene: NA
j_gene: TRBJ2-2
len: 16

CDR3aa: CASSAWDGSSYEQYF
CDR3nt: TGTGCCAGCAGCGCCTGGGACGGGAGCTCCTACGAGCAGTACTTC
abundance: medium-sized
v_gene: TRBV7-2
d_gene: NA
j_gene: TRBJ2-7
len: 15

CDR3aa: CASSLSTTGANVLTF
CDR3nt: TGCGCCAGCAGCTTAAGTACCACTGGGGCCAACGTCCTGACTTTC
abundance: many
v_gene: TRBV5-1
d_gene: NA
j_gene: TRBJ2-6
len: 15

CDR3aa: CASSFRVSDTQYF
CDR3nt: TGTGCCAGCAGTTTTCGGGTTTCAGATACGCAGTATTTT
abundance: many
v_gene: TRBV12-3/TRBV12-4
d_gene: NA
j_gene: TRBJ2-3
len: 13

CDR3aa: CSASPGAPYSNQPQHF
CDR3nt: TGCAGTGCTAGCCCAGGGGCCCCTTATAGCAATCAGCCCCAGCATTTT
abundance: few
v_gene: TRBV20-1
d_gene: NA
j_gene: TRBJ1-5
len: 16

CDR3aa: CASSHETAGGPSFEQYF
CDR3nt: TGTGCCAGCAGCCACGAAACGGCGGGAGGGCCATCCTTCGAGCAGTACTTC
abundance: many
v_gene: TRBV6-5
d_gene: TRBD2
j_gene: TRBJ2-7
len: 17

CDR3aa: CASSLQPHSNQPQHF
CDR3nt: TGTGCCAGCAGCTTACAGCCCCATAGCAATCAGCCCCAGCATTTT
abundance: many
v_gene: TRBV7-2
d_gene: NA
j_gene: TRBJ1-5
len: 15

CDR3aa: CASSLLAGGSYEQYF
CDR3nt: TGTGCCAGCAGCCTACTAGCGGGAGGGTCCTACGAGCAGTACTTC
abundance: many
v_gene: TRBV9
d_gene: TRBD2
j_gene: TRBJ2-7
len: 15

CDR3aa: CSARVLTYNEQFF
CDR3nt: TGCAGTGCTAGAGTTCTTACGTACAATGAGCAGTTCTTC
abundance: NA
v_gene: TRBV20-1
d_gene: NA
j_gene: TRBJ2-1
len: 13

CDR3aa: CASSQDWQGNYGYTF
CDR3nt: TGCGCCAGCAGCCAAGATTGGCAGGGCAACTATGGCTACACCTTC
abundance: many
v_gene: TRBV4-3
d_gene: NA
j_gene: TRBJ1-2
len: 15

CDR3aa: CASSVGRGPDTQYF
CDR3nt: TGTGCCAGCAGTGTGGGCAGGGGTCCAGATACGCAGTATTTT
abundance: many
v_gene: TRBV6-1
d_gene: NA
j_gene: TRBJ2-3
len: 14

CDR3aa: CASSPLTTSGDNSPLNF
CDR3nt: TGTGCCAGCAGCCCTTTGACGACGTCAGGGGATAATTCACCCCTCAACTTT
abundance: few
v_gene: TRBV7-8
d_gene: NA
j_gene: TRBJ1-6
len: 17

CDR3aa: CASSLRQGSPLNF
CDR3nt: TGTGCCAGCAGCTTAAGACAGGGTTCACCCCTCAACTTT
abundance: many
v_gene: TRBV7-2
d_gene: TRBD1
j_gene: TRBJ1-6
len: 13

CDR3aa: CASRREGSYGYTF
CDR3nt: TGTGCCAGTCGACGGGAAGGGTCATATGGCTACACCTTC
abundance: NA
v_gene: TRBV2
d_gene: NA
j_gene: TRBJ1-2
len: 13

CDR3aa: CASSLSEVNQPQHF
CDR3nt: TGTGCCAGCAGCTTATCGGAGGTCAATCAGCCCCAGCATTTT
abundance: NA
v_gene: TRBV7-6
d_gene: NA
j_gene: TRBJ1-5
len: 14

CDR3aa: CSANLAGGLETQYF
CDR3nt: TGCAGTGCTAACCTAGCGGGGGGGCTGGAGACCCAGTACTTC
abundance: many
v_gene: TRBV20-1
d_gene: TRBD2
j_gene: TRBJ2-5
len: 14

CDR3aa: CASSLQRVSYNEQFF
CDR3nt: TGCGCCAGCAGCTTACAGCGGGTCTCCTACAATGAGCAGTTCTTC
abundance: many
v_gene: TRBV5-1
d_gene: NA
j_gene: TRBJ2-1
len: 15